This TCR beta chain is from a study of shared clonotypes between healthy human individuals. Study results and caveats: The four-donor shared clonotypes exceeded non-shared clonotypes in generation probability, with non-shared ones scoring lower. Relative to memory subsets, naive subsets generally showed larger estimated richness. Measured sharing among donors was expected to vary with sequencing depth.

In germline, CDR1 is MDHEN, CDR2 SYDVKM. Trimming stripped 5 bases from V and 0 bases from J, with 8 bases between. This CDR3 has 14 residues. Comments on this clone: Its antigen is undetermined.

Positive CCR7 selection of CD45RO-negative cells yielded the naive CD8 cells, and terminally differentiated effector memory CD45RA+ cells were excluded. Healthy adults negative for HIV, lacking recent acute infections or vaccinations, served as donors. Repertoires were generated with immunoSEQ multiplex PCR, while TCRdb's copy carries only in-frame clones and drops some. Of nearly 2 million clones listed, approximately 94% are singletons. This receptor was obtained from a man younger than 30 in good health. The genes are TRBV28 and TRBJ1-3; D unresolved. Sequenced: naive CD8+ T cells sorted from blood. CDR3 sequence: CASSPGGSGNTIYF. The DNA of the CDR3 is TGTGCCAGCAGTCCCGGTGGCTCTGGAAACACCATATATTTT.